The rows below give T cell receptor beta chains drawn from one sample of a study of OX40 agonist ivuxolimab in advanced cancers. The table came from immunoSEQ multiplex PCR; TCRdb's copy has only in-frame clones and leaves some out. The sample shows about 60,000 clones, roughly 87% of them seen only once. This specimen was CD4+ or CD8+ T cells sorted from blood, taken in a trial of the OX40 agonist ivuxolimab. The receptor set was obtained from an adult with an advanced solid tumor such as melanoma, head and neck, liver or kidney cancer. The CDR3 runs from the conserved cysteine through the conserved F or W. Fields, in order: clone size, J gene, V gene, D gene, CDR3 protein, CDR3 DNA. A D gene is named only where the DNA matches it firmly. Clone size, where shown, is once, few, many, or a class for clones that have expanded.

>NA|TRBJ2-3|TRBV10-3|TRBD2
CAIGNQREGADTQYF
TGTGCCATCGGAAACCAGCGGGAGGGTGCAGATACGCAGTATTTT
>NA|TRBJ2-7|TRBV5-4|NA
CASSSKTGLAYEQYF
TGTGCCAGCAGCTCGAAGACAGGACTAGCCTACGAGCAGTACTTC
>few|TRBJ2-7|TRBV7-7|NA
CASSLDRAYEQYF
TGTGCCAGCAGCTTAGACAGGGCCTACGAGCAGTACTTC
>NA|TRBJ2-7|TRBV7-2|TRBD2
CASNPKLAGVGEQYF
TGTGCCAGCAACCCTAAACTAGCGGGAGTGGGGGAGCAGTACTTC
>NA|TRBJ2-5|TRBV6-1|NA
CASSEGLVRGPQETQYF
TGTGCCAGCAGTGAAGGCTTAGTCCGTGGGCCCCAAGAGACCCAGTACTTC
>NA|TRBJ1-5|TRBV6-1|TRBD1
CASRESHRGLDQPQHF
TGTGCCAGCAGGGAATCCCACAGGGGCTTGGATCAGCCCCAGCATTTT
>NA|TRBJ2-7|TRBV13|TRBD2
CASRLAGGTYEQYF
TGTGCCAGCAGGCTAGCGGGAGGAACCTACGAGCAGTACTTC
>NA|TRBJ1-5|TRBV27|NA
CASSLVRDQPQHF
TGTGCCAGCAGTTTAGTCCGGGATCAGCCCCAGCATTTT
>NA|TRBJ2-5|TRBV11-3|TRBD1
CASSGSTGSQTQYF
TGTGCCAGCAGCGGATCGACAGGGTCCCAGACCCAGTACTTC
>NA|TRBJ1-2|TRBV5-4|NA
CASSPTSSVFVNYGYTF
TGTGCCAGCAGCCCGACTTCTAGCGTTTTCGTCAACTATGGCTACACCTTC
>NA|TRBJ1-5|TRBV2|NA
CASSSDSNQPQHF
TGTGCCAGCAGTTCAGACAGCAATCAGCCCCAGCATTTT
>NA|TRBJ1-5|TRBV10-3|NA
CAISESLGGDSNQPQHF
TGTGCCATCAGTGAGTCATTGGGGGGGGATAGCAATCAGCCCCAGCATTTT
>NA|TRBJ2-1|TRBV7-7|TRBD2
CASSLDTSGSSYNEQFF
TGTGCCAGCAGCTTAGACACTAGCGGGAGTTCCTACAATGAGCAGTTCTTC
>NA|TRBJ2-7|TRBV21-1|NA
CASSKAVAPYEQYF
TGTGCCAGCAGCAAAGCAGTGGCCCCTTACGAGCAGTACTTC
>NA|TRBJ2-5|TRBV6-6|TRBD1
CASTGTGVLETQYF
TGTGCCAGCACGGGGACAGGGGTGTTGGAGACCCAGTACTTC
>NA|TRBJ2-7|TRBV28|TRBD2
CASSPTSGRYEQYF
TGTGCCAGCAGCCCGACTAGCGGGAGATACGAGCAGTACTTC
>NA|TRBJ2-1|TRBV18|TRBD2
CASSPSREGNEQFF
TGTGCCAGCTCACCAAGCCGGGAGGGTAATGAGCAGTTCTTC
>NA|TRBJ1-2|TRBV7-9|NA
CASSSDVTNYGYTF
TGTGCCAGCAGCTCGGACGTAACTAACTATGGCTACACCTTC
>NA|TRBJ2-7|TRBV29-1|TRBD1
CSARTGGFPYEQYF
TGCAGCGCTCGGACAGGGGGGTTTCCCTACGAGCAGTACTTC
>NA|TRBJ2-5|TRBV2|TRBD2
CASTKMGAGGPETQYF
TGTGCCAGCACCAAAATGGGGGCGGGAGGGCCAGAGACCCAGTACTTC
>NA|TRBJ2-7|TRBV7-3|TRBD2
CASSLTATGGEQYF
TGTGCCAGCAGCTTAACGGCGACGGGAGGCGAGCAGTACTTC
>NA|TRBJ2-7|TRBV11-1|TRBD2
CASSLPGGSPYEQYF
TGTGCCAGCAGCTTACCGGGAGGGTCCCCCTACGAGCAGTACTTC
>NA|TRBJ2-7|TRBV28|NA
CASSLPSPVGAYEQYF
TGTGCCAGCAGTTTACCCAGCCCAGTCGGCGCCTACGAGCAGTACTTC